The clone carrying this T cell receptor beta chain was seen more than once but under ten times. The antigen remains unidentified. The record originates from a study of shared clonotypes between healthy human individuals. Study-level points and caveats: Naive subsets, compared against memory subsets, generally had larger estimated richness values. In a handful of donors, about 5% of naive CD4 clonotypes appeared in common.

Sequencing was at deep level. Generated by immunoSEQ multiplex PCR, the TCRdb table keeps only in-frame clones and is missing some. The sample includes millions of clones, more than 80% seen only once; the top ten take 0.14%. CDR1 and CDR2 from the germline V gene are SEHNR and FQNEAQ (reference sequence). Trimming shortened V by 1 base and J by 6 bases, and 9 bases separated the two germline ends. The CDR3 has 14 residues. The J gene is TRBJ2-2, the V gene TRBV7-9; no clear D. The TCR comes from a man aged 18 to 30 in good health. Specimen: naive CD4+ T cells sorted from blood. Stated subset: CD45RA+ positively selected. Here the CDR3 reads CASSLVLPPGELFF. CDR3 DNA sequence: TGTGCCAGCAGCTTAGTGCTACCACCCGGGGAGCTGTTTTTT.